These 27 T cell receptor beta chains originate from one sample sequenced in a study of cytomegalovirus exposure and HLA in healthy donors. Primers: 60 Vbeta forward and 13 Jbeta reverse. Clones were read by immunoSEQ multiplex PCR, and TCRdb kept only the in-frame ones, dropping some. The profile shows 95,000 to 130,000 clones, about four fifths of them singletons. The sample consisted of PBMCs. These receptor sequences come from a man aged 25 to 45 in good health and CMV-seropositive.

This clone was seen a handful of times. One end of the junction is discordant with germline, which a read error may explain. V gene TRBV18 combines with J gene TRBJ1-2, with a tentative D call TRBD1 (5 bases). The CDR3 sequence is 13 residues long. The germline V gene has CDR1 KGHSH and CDR2 LQKENI. CDR3 sequence: CASSPSQDADLPF. The CDR3 coding sequence is TGTGCCAGCTCACCGTCACAGGATGCCGACCTCCCCTTC.

V usage is TRBV9 and J usage is TRBJ2-5; 9 bases are shared with TRBD2. The DNA end lines up better with TRBJ2-7; the J call may be wrong. The germline gives CDR1 SGDLS, CDR2 YYNGEE. The CDR3 contains 15 residues. CDR3 coding DNA: TGTGCCAGCAGCGTAGGGAGTAGCGGGAGCAACGAGCAGTACTTC. Encoded protein: CASSVGSSGSNEQYF.

The chain employs TRBV5-4 and TRBJ2-1; TRBD2 might be the D (5 bases). CDR3 length equals 12 residues. V lost 2 bases, J lost 11 bases, and 11 bases lay in between. Germline CDR1 SGHNT, CDR2 YYREEE (reference sequence). The CDR3 region is CASSFWVGKQFF. The DNA of the CDR3 is TGTGCCAGCAGCTTTTGGGTCGGGAAGCAGTTCTTC. Using reference TRBV5-4 and TRBJ2-1 for the parts outside the CDR3, the full variable domain is ETGVTQSPTHLIKTRGQQVTLRCSSQSGHNTVSWYQQALGQGPQFIFQYYREEENGRGNFPPRFSGLQFPNYSSELNVNALELDDSALYLCASSFWVGKQFFGPGTRLTVL.

This clone was seen only a few times. CDR3: CASSRTGSNTEAFF. CDR3 DNA: TGTGCCAGCAGCCGAACAGGGTCGAACACTGAAGCTTTCTTT. The chain uses TRBV5-5 and TRBJ1-1, with D tentatively TRBD1 (6 bases). This CDR3 region has 14 residues. Trimming took 4 bases from V and 1 from J, leaving 11 bases between them. From germline, CDR1 is SGHKS and CDR2 YYEKEE (reference sequence).

This clone has just one count. The chain recombines TRBV11-1 with TRBJ2-5; 12 bases match TRBD1. Germline assignment: CDR1 SGHAT and CDR2 FQDESV (reference sequence). The CDR3 covers 16 residues. With 4 bases clipped from V and 4 bases from J, the junction kept 7 bases outside the gene matches. For the CDR3, the DNA is TGTGCCAGCAGCTCGGGACAGGGGGCAGCGGGAGAGACCCAGTACTTC. It specifies CASSSGQGAAGETQYF.

The V and J genes are TRBV20-1 and TRBJ2-3; D might be TRBD1 (6 bases). CDR3 size: 11 residues. The V end lost 6 bases, the J end lost 8 bases, and 12 bases lay between the germline ends. CDR1 is DFQATT and CDR2 is SNEGSKA in the germline V gene (reference sequence). As DNA, the CDR3 is TGCAGTGCGCAAACAGGGCTTACGCAGTATTTT. Protein product: CSAQTGLTQYF.

J is TRBJ2-3 and V is TRBV4-3; D is undetermined. CDR1 is LGHNA and CDR2 is YSLEER in the germline V gene. V was shortened by 4 bases and J by 2 bases, with 7 bases between the two germline ends. This CDR3 spans 13 amino acids. Here the CDR3 reads CASSPGPTDTQYF. Here the CDR3 DNA reads TGCGCCAGCAGCCCTGGCCCCACAGATACGCAGTATTTT.

The chain is built from TRBV4-3 and TRBJ2-3, with D possibly TRBD1 on 6 matching bases. Germline loops: CDR1 LGHNA, CDR2 YSLEER. The length of the CDR3 is 14 residues. The germline V and J ends were trimmed by 0 bases and 6 bases, with 10 bases remaining between them. The CDR3 coding sequence is TGCGCCAGCAGCCAAGATCAGGGGTGGGATACGCAGTATTTT. It specifies CASSQDQGWDTQYF.

This rearrangement joins TRBV4-2 to TRBJ1-6; 8 nucleotides match TRBD1. Trimming removed 4 bases from V and 6 bases from J; junction bases left unmatched: 11. CDR1 is LGHNA, CDR2 YNFKEQ, per germline. This CDR3 has 17 amino acids. In DNA form, the CDR3 reads TGTGCCAGCAGCCTGGAGACAGGGGTGCTGAGTAATTCACCCCTCCACTTT. Amino acid sequence: CASSLETGVLSNSPLHF.

The J gene is TRBJ2-1, the V gene TRBV5-1; 8 bases are a match to TRBD1. Per the germline V gene, CDR1 is SGHRS and CDR2 is YFSETQ. V lost 4 bases, J lost 2 bases, and 5 bases stayed unmatched. The CDR3 totals 15 residues. The CDR3 nucleotides read TGCGCCAGCAGCAAGGCAGGGGGCCCCTACAATGAGCAGTTCTTC. It translates to CASSKAGGPYNEQFF.

V gene TRBV7-9 combines with J gene TRBJ1-2; D uncertain. V gave up 1 base and J gave up 3 bases, with 12 bases separating them. There are 15 residues in the CDR3. Germline assignment: CDR1 SEHNR and CDR2 FQNEAQ (reference sequence). The CDR3 protein is CASSLDLGSDYGYTF. CDR3 in DNA: TGTGCCAGCAGCTTAGATCTGGGCTCGGACTATGGCTACACCTTC.

V is TRBV29-1 and J is TRBJ1-2; the match to TRBD1 covers 10 bases. With 7 bases clipped from V and 8 bases from J, the junction kept 7 bases outside the gene matches. This CDR3 region has 12 residues. CDR1 and CDR2 from the germline V gene are SQVTM and ANQGSEA. This chain's CDR3 is CSEGTGVGGYTF. CDR3 sequence (DNA): TGCAGCGAAGGGACAGGGGTAGGCGGCTACACCTTC.

This chain uses TRBV11-3 with TRBJ1-1, with D perhaps TRBD1 (5 bases). The germline V gene encodes CDR1 SGHNT and CDR2 YENEEA. Trimming took off 5 bases at V and 6 bases at J, with 16 bases between the two ends. This CDR3 has 14 residues. This chain's CDR3 is CASSAIGGSPEAFF. Here the CDR3 DNA reads TGTGCCAGCAGCGCCATTGGGGGGAGCCCTGAAGCTTTCTTT.

This clone was recorded a few times. The chain combines TRBV9 with TRBJ2-3; TRBD2 agrees at 12 bases. Looked up from germline, CDR1 is SGDLS and CDR2 is YYNGEE. The junction had 4 bases not matched to a gene; V was cut back by 4 bases and J by 1 base. This CDR3 has 16 residues. The CDR3 DNA sequence: TGTGCCAGCAGCCCTAGCGGGAGGGCCCGCACAGATACGCAGTATTTT. Its translation is CASSPSGRARTDTQYF.

This clone was seen once. The V gene is TRBV18, the J gene TRBJ1-1; TRBD1 might be the D (6 bases). Between the trimmed V and J ends, which lost 1 base and 4 bases, there was a span of 19 bases. This CDR3 is 17 amino acids long. Germline-derived CDR1 and CDR2 are KGHSH and LQKENI. The CDR3 bases are TGTGCCAGCTCACCACTCTCGGCCGGGGTAGGGGGCACTGAAGCTTTCTTT. The encoded protein is CASSPLSAGVGGTEAFF.

The CDR3 region is CASSADGGRFADTQYF. The CDR3, as DNA: TGTGCCAGCTCCGCGGACGGCGGGAGATTCGCAGATACGCAGTATTTT. The gene calls are TRBV18 and TRBJ2-3, with 7 bases fitting TRBD2. The junction had 13 bases not matched to a gene; V was cut back by 6 bases and J by 4 bases. This CDR3 comprises 16 residues. The germline CDR1 and CDR2 sequences are KGHSH and LQKENI.

A remark on this clone: One end of the junction fails to match germline, which may point to a read error. The rearrangement joins TRBV7-9 to TRBJ1-4; 8 nucleotides agree with TRBD1. This CDR3 has 16 residues. Germline-derived CDR1 and CDR2 are SEHNR and FQNEAQ (reference sequence). The CDR3 DNA reads as TGTTCCAGCAGCTTAGATCGCGGACAGGGTAATGAAAAACTGTTTTTT. The encoded protein is CSSSLDRGQGNEKLFF.

This chain joins TRBV7-3 and TRBJ2-7; D possibly corresponds to TRBD2 (5 bases). Germline values: CDR1 SGHTA, CDR2 FQGTGA. V dropped 5 bases and J dropped 7 bases, with 15 bases sitting between them. This CDR3 has 13 amino acids. CDR3 region: CASSPRTLGEQYF. The CDR3 nucleotides are TGTGCCAGCAGCCCGAGGACTCTGGGGGAGCAGTACTTC.

The chain employs TRBV7-9 and TRBJ1-1, with TRBD1 as a possible D gene (5 bases). The CDR3 has 16 residues. The germline gives CDR1 SEHNR, CDR2 FQNEAQ (reference sequence). Trimming shortened V by 5 bases and J by 4 bases, and 20 bases separated the two germline ends. The CDR3 protein is CASSPRGGGGSTEAFF. The CDR3, as DNA: TGTGCCAGCAGCCCGCGGGGGGGAGGCGGGAGCACTGAAGCTTTCTTT.

The chain combines TRBV7-2 with TRBJ2-1; a possible D gene is TRBD1 (8 bases). V gave up 5 bases and J gave up 10 bases, with 24 bases separating them. The germline CDR1 and CDR2 sequences are SGHTA and FQGNSA. CDR3 length: 16 amino acids. The CDR3 sequence is CASSRTGFRREREQFF. In DNA form, the CDR3 reads TGTGCCAGCAGCCGGACAGGGTTTCGGCGGGAGAGGGAGCAGTTCTTC.

The V call is TRBV7-9, the J call TRBJ2-1, with 8 bases matching TRBD2. The CDR3 totals 18 residues. Germline V gene data show CDR1 as SEHNR and CDR2 as FQNEAQ (reference sequence). Trimming at V came to 1 base and at J to 0 bases, leaving 8 bases not matched to a gene. CDR3 amino acids: CASSLELVSGDSYNEQFF. As DNA, the CDR3 is TGTGCCAGCAGCTTAGAGTTGGTTAGCGGGGACTCCTACAATGAGCAGTTCTTC.

In regard to this clone: The junction and the germline gene differ at one end; a read error may be behind it. The CDR3 bases are TGTTCCAGCAGCTGGGGGCCGGGACACTACGCAGATACGCAGTATTTT. Its protein is CSSSWGPGHYADTQYF. The chain joins TRBV7-9 to TRBJ2-3, with D perhaps matching TRBD1 (6 bases). From germline, CDR1 is SEHNR and CDR2 FQNEAQ (reference sequence). The CDR3 is 16 amino acids.

This clone was seen a single time. The chain is built from TRBV4-2 and TRBJ2-3, with TRBD2 matching 10 bases. The ends lost 1 base at V and 3 bases at J; junction bases unmatched: 7. The CDR3 contains 17 residues. CDR1 and CDR2 from the germline V gene are LGHNA and YNFKEQ. CDR3 protein: CASSQGPSGSGTDTQYF. The CDR3 DNA reads TGTGCCAGCAGCCAAGGCCCTAGCGGGAGTGGGACAGATACGCAGTATTTT.

This clone was counted once. The V gene is TRBV7-2, the J gene TRBJ2-2; weak D call: TRBD1 (6 bases). The CDR3 runs 13 residues. CDR1 SGHTA and CDR2 FQGNSA come from the germline V gene. The V end lost 10 bases, the J end lost 2 bases, and 11 bases lay between the germline ends. The CDR3 here is CATLQGNTGELFF. In DNA form, the CDR3 reads TGTGCCACCTTACAGGGTAACACCGGGGAGCTGTTTTTT.

J is TRBJ1-1 and V is TRBV25-1; 8 bases line up with TRBD1. This CDR3 is built from 14 residues. V trimming: 5 bases; J trimming: 7 bases; junction bases outside the gene matches: 9. Per germline, CDR1 MGHDK and CDR2 SYGVNS. The DNA of the CDR3 is TGTGCCAGCAGTCGCAGGGGGCTTCGACTTGAAGCTTTCTTT. This gives the protein CASSRRGLRLEAFF.

The rearrangement links TRBV29-1 to TRBJ2-7; 9 nucleotides align to TRBD1. Losses at the gene ends were 4 bases for V and 3 bases for J; bases not matched to a gene: 4. The CDR3 has 13 residues. CDR1 and CDR2 (germline): SQVTM, ANQGSEA. This CDR3 reads CSVGGQGYYEQYF. CDR3 sequence (DNA): TGCAGCGTTGGGGGACAGGGATACTACGAGCAGTACTTC.

This chain uses TRBV30 with TRBJ2-1; D uncertain. V shed 6 bases and J shed 2 bases, with 17 bases lying between them. Germline V gene sequence: CDR1 GTSNPN, CDR2 SVGIG (reference sequence). The CDR3 extends over 15 amino acids. CDR3 sequence (DNA): TGTGCCTGCCCCCGAGGAGCCTCCCCCTACAATGAGCAGTTCTTC. Encoded protein: CACPRGASPYNEQFF.